The following is a TCR beta chain sequence with its context. This sample was included in a study of blood T cell repertoires in COVID-19. Background on the study: The United States, Italy and Spain supplied acute and convalescent COVID-19 samples. Sources were T cells, B-cell-depleted T cells, or PBMCs; the material itself was cDNA or gDNA.

V lost 5 bases, J lost 4 bases, and 8 bases lay in between. The CDR3 is 13 residues long. The method was immunoSEQ multiplex PCR; TCRdb's version includes in-frame clones alone and lacks a portion of them. The data show about 300,000 clones, nearly 90% seen once. The rearrangement uses TRBV12-3 or TRBV12-4 and TRBJ2-2, with D uncertain. Sequencing was performed on PBMCs or T cells enriched from blood (not recorded which). The receptor comes from a woman aged 30 to 39 who had recovered from COVID-19. CDR3 in amino acids: CASSVSRTGELFF. The DNA of the CDR3 is TGTGCCAGCAGTGTTAGCCGCACCGGGGAGCTGTTTTTT.